This entry describes one T cell receptor (beta chain). Its antigen is unidentified. From the roughly 120-subject validation cohort, which was separate from the roughly 620-subject first cohort, the donors were drawn. The data stem from a study of cytomegalovirus exposure and HLA in healthy donors. Study conclusions and caveats: Subsequent analysis of the approximately 110 validation repertoires found a tendency for first-cohort TCR clusters to co-occur. Some TCR beta chains (roughly 150 of them) were listed as cytomegalovirus-associated. The classifier was said to identify cytomegalovirus status with high specificity and sensitivity.

Profiling relied on immunoSEQ multiplex PCR, and the TCRdb table lists in-frame clones only, not all of them. The sample yields fewer than 60,000 clones, nearly 90% seen once. Germline V gives CDR1 MNHEY, CDR2 SVGAGI. V dropped 8 bases and J dropped 4 bases, with 11 bases sitting between them. The CDR3 covers 12 residues. V usage is TRBV6-5 and J usage is TRBJ1-1, with a weak D call TRBD1 (5 bases). Sequences were obtained from PBMCs. The TCR was taken from a woman aged 18-30 years in good health and CMV-seronegative. The CDR3 region is CASGPGGTEAFF. The DNA for the CDR3 is TGTGCCAGCGGACCGGGGGGCACTGAAGCTTTCTTT.